The 27 T cell receptor beta chains below all came from one sample that was sequenced in a study of radiation and T cells in renal cell carcinoma. The time point: blood 4 weeks post-SBRT, at nephrectomy. Treatment specified: 15 Gy SBRT to primary tumor, nephrectomy 4 weeks later. This table comes from immunoSEQ multiplex PCR, and its TCRdb copy is limited to in-frame clones, with some not included. The profile shows about 170,000 clones, about 87% of them singletons. The specimen comprised blood, sampled from a patient whose treatment included radiotherapy and nephrectomy. The receptors derive from a woman aged 50 to 60 with renal cell carcinoma.

The genes are TRBV6-5 and TRBJ1-1; maybe TRBD1 (6 bases). Germline loops: CDR1 MNHEY, CDR2 SVGAGI. V shed 5 bases and J shed 1 base, with 14 bases lying between them. The length of the CDR3 is 15 residues. CDR3 amino acids: CASSGRQGGNTEAFF. In nucleotides, the CDR3 is TGTGCCAGCAGTGGACGACAAGGGGGGAACACTGAAGCTTTCTTT.

This rearrangement joins TRBV7-9 to TRBJ1-6, with TRBD1 as a possible D gene (5 bases). The CDR3 is 13 amino acids. Trimming took 4 bases from V and 6 from J, leaving 7 bases between them. Germline lookup yields CDR1 SEHNR and CDR2 FQNEAQ (reference sequence). The chain's CDR3 is CASSSGLNSPLHF. The CDR3 DNA is TGTGCCAGCAGCTCGGGACTTAATTCACCCCTCCACTTT.

The chain combines TRBV4-3 with TRBJ1-2; D uncertain. The CDR3 totals 13 residues. Trimming removed 0 bases from V and 13 bases from J, with 15 bases in between. Germline V gene sequence: CDR1 LGHNA, CDR2 YSLEER. The CDR3 spells CASSQDRTGRSTF. CDR3 bases: TGCGCCAGCAGCCAAGATCGGACCGGCAGAAGCACCTTC.

The J gene is TRBJ2-7, the V gene TRBV7-9; D is uncertain. Germline values: CDR1 SEHNR, CDR2 FQNEAQ (reference sequence). This CDR3 is built from 14 residues. V dropped 3 bases and J dropped 1 base, with 10 bases sitting between them. The CDR3 loop reads CASSLERVSYEQYF. The DNA for the CDR3 is TGTGCCAGCAGCTTGGAACGGGTTTCCTACGAGCAGTACTTC.

The CDR3 nucleotides read TGTGCCAGCAGCTTAGATCCCGGAACTGGAAACACCATATATTTT. Its protein is CASSLDPGTGNTIYF. The chain uses TRBV11-2 and TRBJ1-3; no definite D call. Trimming removed 0 bases at V and 2 bases at J, with 8 bases between. CDR3 length: 15 amino acids. Germline CDR1 SGHAT, CDR2 FQNNGV.

The chain combines TRBV11-3 with TRBJ2-7; D is possibly TRBD2 (5 bases). Germline loops: CDR1 SGHNT, CDR2 YENEEA. The CDR3 runs to 13 residues. Deletions cut 4 bases from V and 4 bases from J, with 11 bases between. The CDR3 protein is CASSSGIQYEQYF. CDR3 DNA sequence: TGTGCCAGCAGCTCCGGGATCCAATACGAGCAGTACTTC.

Only one count was recorded for this clone. The V call is TRBV6-5, the J call TRBJ1-5; the D is unclear. The ends were cut back, 6 bases at V and 4 bases at J, with 7 bases in the middle. Germline V lookup: CDR1 MNHEY, CDR2 SVGAGI. The CDR3 covers 12 residues. The CDR3 loop is CASSLRNQPQHF. The CDR3 DNA is TGTGCCAGCAGCCTCCGTAATCAGCCCCAGCATTTT.

The rearrangement links TRBV29-1 to TRBJ2-3; 9 bases map to TRBD2. Germline CDR1 is SQVTM and CDR2 is ANQGSEA. Trimming removed 4 bases from V and 10 bases from J; junction bases left unmatched: 9. The CDR3 is 13 amino acids. CDR3 DNA sequence: TGCAGCGTTGTCTCCGCGGGGGGGATTGCGCAGTATTTT. Translated, it gives CSVVSAGGIAQYF.

V usage is TRBV30 and J usage is TRBJ1-2, with 8 bases that match TRBD1. The CDR3 totals 13 residues. Germline loops: CDR1 GTSNPN, CDR2 SVGIG (reference sequence). CDR3 protein: CAYHRDRPYGYTF. In DNA form, the CDR3 reads TGTGCTTACCACCGGGACAGGCCGTATGGCTACACCTTC.

Worth noting for this clone: An end of the junction differs from the germline gene, which may be a read error. This rearrangement joins TRBV6-5 to TRBJ1-2, with D tentatively TRBD1 (5 bases). This CDR3 region has 14 residues. Germline CDR1 and CDR2: MNHEY and SVGAGI. The CDR3 nucleotides are TGTGCCATCAGTGAGCTGGGACTGGGCTATGGCTACACCTTC. It encodes CAISELGLGYGYTF.

The chain links TRBV18 to TRBJ2-4, with 10 bases fitting TRBD1. CDR3 size: 15 residues. The germline V gene has CDR1 KGHSH and CDR2 LQKENI. Trimming at V came to 4 bases and at J to 3 bases, leaving 3 bases not matched to a gene. The CDR3 spells CASSLGTGDKNIQYF. CDR3 DNA sequence: TGTGCCAGCTCACTTGGGACAGGGGACAAAAACATTCAGTACTTC.

The chain recombines TRBV6-5 with TRBJ2-5; D uncertain. Per the germline V gene, CDR1 is MNHEY and CDR2 is SVGAGI. The CDR3 has 15 amino acids. Deletions cut 0 bases from V and 2 bases from J, with 10 bases between. The CDR3 reads CASSYSRREQETQYF. As DNA, the CDR3 is TGTGCCAGCAGTTACTCGAGGCGAGAACAAGAGACCCAGTACTTC.

J is TRBJ1-2 and V is TRBV4-2, with TRBD1 as a possible D gene (5 bases). From germline, CDR1 is LGHNA and CDR2 YNFKEQ. The length of the CDR3 is 17 residues. Trimming took 0 bases from V and 5 from J, leaving 19 bases between them. The CDR3 DNA sequence: TGTGCCAGCAGCCAAGAAGGCGTGAGTAGGGGAGCGTATGGCTACACCTTC. Its protein product is CASSQEGVSRGAYGYTF.

The J gene is TRBJ1-3, the V gene TRBV5-1; no reliable D call. Trimming pared 4 bases from V and 0 bases from J, leaving 20 bases between. CDR1 is SGHRS, CDR2 YFSETQ, per germline. This CDR3 is 18 amino acids long. In DNA, the CDR3 is TGCGCCAGCAGCCCGGAAATTTTGGCGGCGAGCTCTGGAAACACCATATATTTT. Translated: CASSPEILAASSGNTIYF.

V gene TRBV5-6 combines with J gene TRBJ1-1; D is possibly TRBD1 (5 bases). The ends were cut back, 4 bases at V and 10 bases at J, with 29 bases in the middle. CDR3 length: 17 residues. From germline, CDR1 is SGHDT and CDR2 YYEEEE. The CDR3: CASSPTPGRYLWLRAFF. The CDR3 DNA follows: TGTGCCAGCAGCCCAACCCCGGGACGGTACTTGTGGCTGCGAGCTTTCTTT. The variable domain in full, with the rest retrieved from reference TRBV5-6 and TRBJ1-1, is DAGVTQSPTHLIKTRGQQVTLRCSPKSGHDTVSWYQQALGQGPQFIFQYYEEEERQRGNFPDRFSGHQFPNYSSELNVNALLLGDSALYLCASSPTPGRYLWLRAFFGQGTRLTVV.

The rearrangement uses TRBV18 and TRBJ1-2; D is undetermined. The CDR3 length is 13 residues. Germline V gene sequence: CDR1 KGHSH, CDR2 LQKENI. Trimming took 3 bases from V and 0 from J, leaving 5 bases between them. The chain's CDR3 is CASSPDPNYGYTF. The CDR3 DNA reads TGTGCCAGCTCACCCGACCCTAACTATGGCTACACCTTC.

This rearrangement joins TRBV11-2 to TRBJ2-7; D ambiguous. The CDR3 is made up of 14 amino acids. The ends were cut back, 1 base at V and 6 bases at J, with 13 bases in the middle. Germline lookup yields CDR1 SGHAT and CDR2 FQNNGV. The CDR3 loop reads CASSLGNLVAEQYF. In nucleotides, the CDR3 is TGTGCCAGCAGCTTAGGAAATCTAGTAGCCGAGCAGTACTTC.

V and J are TRBV4-3 and TRBJ1-2; D call uncertain. Germline V lookup: CDR1 LGHNA, CDR2 YSLEER. Trimming removed 0 bases from V and 2 bases from J, with 7 bases in between. The CDR3 covers 14 residues. CDR3 in DNA: TGCGCCAGCAGCCAAGAACCGGGAAACTATGGCTACACCTTC. Translating it yields CASSQEPGNYGYTF.

This chain uses TRBV7-9 with TRBJ2-5; 8 nucleotides line up with TRBD1. Germline lookup yields CDR1 SEHNR and CDR2 FQNEAQ (reference sequence). Unmatched junction bases numbered 3, after V lost 1 base and J lost 2 bases. The CDR3 covers 15 residues. The CDR3 coding sequence is TGTGCCAGCAGCTTAGTACAGGGGGGACAAGAGACCCAGTACTTC. It is translated as CASSLVQGGQETQYF.

The sample holds one count of this clone. This chain uses TRBV29-1 with TRBJ1-4; D uncertain. This CDR3 is 13 amino acids long. V lost 4 bases, J lost 0 bases, and 6 bases lay in between. The germline gives CDR1 SQVTM, CDR2 ANQGSEA. Written as DNA, the CDR3 is TGCAGCGTTGGGCACGCAACTAATGAAAAACTGTTTTTT. Its protein is CSVGHATNEKLFF.

This rearrangement joins TRBV6-1 to TRBJ1-5; TRBD1 matches at 7 bases. V was pared by 4 bases and J by 0 bases, with 3 bases of the junction left unmatched. The germline V gene has CDR1 MNHNS and CDR2 SASEGT. The CDR3 has 15 amino acids. The CDR3 loop reads CASSGDSYSNQPQHF. The CDR3 bases are TGTGCCAGCAGTGGGGACAGCTATAGCAATCAGCCCCAGCATTTT.

The chain uses TRBV5-1 and TRBJ2-5; maybe TRBD2 (7 bases). The V gene lost 0 bases and the J gene lost 1 base, with 16 bases spanning the gap. The CDR3 has 17 amino acids. Germline lookup yields CDR1 SGHRS and CDR2 YFSETQ. The CDR3 bases are TGCGCCAGCAGCTTGGCGGGGGGCCCCTCAATCCAAGAGACCCAGTACTTC. Translating it yields CASSLAGGPSIQETQYF.

The chain links TRBV6-1 to TRBJ2-2; no reliable D call. The CDR3 length is 12 residues. V was cut by 7 bases and J by 7 bases, with 10 bases left in between. Germline lookup yields CDR1 MNHNS and CDR2 SASEGT. The CDR3 here is CASKPPGGELFF. DNA for the CDR3: TGTGCCAGCAAGCCCCCGGGCGGGGAGCTGTTTTTT.

As DNA, the CDR3 is TGTGCCAGCAGTCGGACTAGCGGGACCTCCGGGGAGCTGTTTTTT. Translating gives CASSRTSGTSGELFF. The chain joins TRBV6-1 to TRBJ2-2; 12 nucleotides line up with TRBD2. Germline V CDR1 and CDR2: MNHNS, SASEGT. J was trimmed by 6 bases and V by 5 bases; bases with no gene match: 4. This CDR3 has 15 residues.

The J gene is TRBJ2-2, the V gene TRBV21-1; the table names TRBD1, a call not compared with the DNA. TRBV21-1 is tagged as a pseudogene. The CDR3 contains 17 residues. The chain's CDR3 is CASSPRTGRMNTGELFF. In DNA, the CDR3 is TGTGCCAGCAGCCCAAGGACAGGGAGGATGAACACCGGGGAGCTGTTTTTT.

The chain is built from TRBV11-2 and TRBJ2-4; possibly TRBD1 or TRBD2 for D (5 bases each). Germline loops: CDR1 SGHAT, CDR2 FQNNGV. The CDR3 length is 15 residues. V lost 7 bases, J lost 6 bases, and 19 bases lay in between. The CDR3 here is CASNLFLGEGNIQYF. DNA for the CDR3: TGTGCCAGCAACCTTTTCCTGGGGGAAGGAAACATTCAGTACTTC.

This chain links TRBV6-1 with TRBJ2-5; TRBD1 agrees at 9 bases. CDR3 length: 15 amino acids. Germline CDR1 is MNHNS and CDR2 is SASEGT. Losses at the gene ends were 4 bases for V and 2 bases for J; bases not matched to a gene: 5. CDR3: CASSVNRGPQETQYF. The CDR3 nucleotides are TGTGCCAGCAGTGTAAACAGGGGGCCGCAAGAGACCCAGTACTTC.